This is a list of T cell receptor beta chains from one sample in a study of blood T cell repertoires in COVID-19. Libraries were prepared by immunoSEQ multiplex PCR; TCRdb keeps only in-frame clonotypes and omits some of them. The data hold about 95,000 clones, with roughly 80% observed a single time. Sequencing was performed on peripheral blood. These receptors originate from an elderly man with COVID-19, enrolled during active disease. CDR3s include the opening cysteine and the closing phenylalanine or tryptophan. Each record gives: D gene, J gene, V gene, CDR3 protein. D genes are given only for firm matches.

d_gene: TRBD1; j_gene: TRBJ2-7; v_gene: TRBV11-1; CDR3aa: CASSPDRVRDEQYF
d_gene: TRBD1; j_gene: TRBJ1-4; v_gene: TRBV5-1; CDR3aa: CASREGAGTNEKLFF
d_gene: TRBD1; j_gene: TRBJ2-1; v_gene: TRBV5-5; CDR3aa: CASSRGGQGYNEQFF
d_gene: TRBD2; j_gene: TRBJ2-7; v_gene: TRBV3-1/TRBV3-2; CDR3aa: CASSQEGTSGTEQYF
d_gene: TRBD1; j_gene: TRBJ1-2; v_gene: TRBV19; CDR3aa: CASSTAVGQGRDGYTF
d_gene: .; j_gene: TRBJ1-4; v_gene: TRBV30; CDR3aa: CAWSPTGWDEKLFF
d_gene: .; j_gene: TRBJ2-2; v_gene: TRBV2; CDR3aa: CASSESPTNTGELFF
d_gene: TRBD1; j_gene: TRBJ1-2; v_gene: TRBV12-3/TRBV12-4; CDR3aa: CASGWTGGYGYTF
d_gene: .; j_gene: TRBJ2-6; v_gene: TRBV5-6; CDR3aa: CASSFRTGANVLTF
d_gene: TRBD1; j_gene: TRBJ2-7; v_gene: TRBV15; CDR3aa: CATSRDLSETGAYEQYF
d_gene: .; j_gene: TRBJ2-7; v_gene: TRBV13; CDR3aa: CASSLSGYEQYF
d_gene: TRBD2; j_gene: TRBJ2-3; v_gene: TRBV7-3; CDR3aa: CASSVDGGSLSDTQYF
d_gene: TRBD2; j_gene: TRBJ2-2; v_gene: TRBV11-3; CDR3aa: CASSPGTSGTNTGELFF
d_gene: .; j_gene: TRBJ1-1; v_gene: TRBV5-4; CDR3aa: CASSSQGLNTEAFF
d_gene: TRBD2; j_gene: TRBJ2-1; v_gene: TRBV28; CDR3aa: CASSSNWLSGRPQNEQFF
d_gene: TRBD1; j_gene: TRBJ1-2; v_gene: TRBV6-2/TRBV6-3; CDR3aa: CASSSRDSRNYGYTF
d_gene: .; j_gene: TRBJ2-3; v_gene: TRBV19; CDR3aa: CASSRSKHTDTQYF
d_gene: TRBD2; j_gene: TRBJ2-1; v_gene: TRBV11-2; CDR3aa: CASSTGLGPYNEQFF
d_gene: .; j_gene: TRBJ2-5; v_gene: TRBV30; CDR3aa: CAWSDPRGGDPRGSQYF
d_gene: TRBD1; j_gene: TRBJ1-4; v_gene: TRBV10-3; CDR3aa: CAISEGQANEKLFF
d_gene: .; j_gene: TRBJ2-3; v_gene: TRBV7-2; CDR3aa: CASSSLLTDTQYF
d_gene: .; j_gene: TRBJ2-7; v_gene: TRBV28; CDR3aa: CASSWASYEQYF
d_gene: .; j_gene: TRBJ2-6; v_gene: TRBV6-2/TRBV6-3; CDR3aa: CASSYRRHVGSGANVLTF
d_gene: .; j_gene: TRBJ2-7; v_gene: TRBV6-4; CDR3aa: CASTLSYRSYEQYF
d_gene: .; j_gene: TRBJ2-7; v_gene: TRBV28; CDR3aa: CASSASGATLGNEQYF
d_gene: .; j_gene: TRBJ2-7; v_gene: TRBV25-1; CDR3aa: CASSDHPGSTYEQYF
d_gene: .; j_gene: TRBJ2-7; v_gene: TRBV12-3/TRBV12-4; CDR3aa: CASSFGGIYEQYF
d_gene: .; j_gene: TRBJ2-7; v_gene: TRBV27; CDR3aa: CASSESTGYPSYEQYF
d_gene: .; j_gene: TRBJ2-3; v_gene: TRBV24-1; CDR3aa: CATSERGDTQYF
d_gene: .; j_gene: TRBJ2-5; v_gene: TRBV10-3; CDR3aa: CAIRGEETQYF
d_gene: .; j_gene: TRBJ1-2; v_gene: TRBV30; CDR3aa: CAWSAGDKTFYGYTF
d_gene: .; j_gene: TRBJ2-1; v_gene: TRBV9; CDR3aa: CASSVHGGANNEQFF
d_gene: TRBD2; j_gene: TRBJ2-3; v_gene: TRBV10-3; CDR3aa: CAISRQAGQTDTQYF
d_gene: .; j_gene: TRBJ2-5; v_gene: TRBV29-1; CDR3aa: CSVGPGGETQYF
d_gene: TRBD1; j_gene: TRBJ2-6; v_gene: TRBV6-2/TRBV6-3; CDR3aa: CASSYRQGSGANVLTF
d_gene: TRBD2; j_gene: TRBJ2-3; v_gene: TRBV4-1; CDR3aa: CASSRYLGLAGVPASTDTQYF
d_gene: TRBD1; j_gene: TRBJ2-7; v_gene: TRBV18; CDR3aa: CASSLRDRAYEQYF
d_gene: .; j_gene: TRBJ1-1; v_gene: TRBV19; CDR3aa: CASSINRNTEAFF
d_gene: .; j_gene: TRBJ2-3; v_gene: TRBV10-2; CDR3aa: CASNPGGGQDTQYF
d_gene: .; j_gene: TRBJ1-2; v_gene: TRBV9; CDR3aa: CASRSTVKGYTF
d_gene: TRBD1; j_gene: TRBJ1-3; v_gene: TRBV3-1/TRBV3-2; CDR3aa: CASSQGQPFSGNTIYF
d_gene: .; j_gene: TRBJ2-2; v_gene: TRBV5-1; CDR3aa: CASSLDSPTGELFF
d_gene: TRBD1; j_gene: TRBJ1-1; v_gene: TRBV14; CDR3aa: CASSQVTGATTEAFF
d_gene: .; j_gene: TRBJ2-1; v_gene: TRBV16; CDR3aa: CASSQLRQDNEQFF
d_gene: TRBD1; j_gene: TRBJ2-5; v_gene: TRBV24-1; CDR3aa: CATSDLGTGGAETQYF
d_gene: .; j_gene: TRBJ1-1; v_gene: TRBV11-3; CDR3aa: CASSSGQMNTEAFF
d_gene: .; j_gene: TRBJ1-1; v_gene: TRBV6-5; CDR3aa: CASSSSRVTEAFF
d_gene: TRBD1; j_gene: TRBJ2-5; v_gene: TRBV6-6; CDR3aa: CASSLGQQETQYF
d_gene: .; j_gene: TRBJ2-7; v_gene: TRBV27; CDR3aa: CASSRGGARGGYEQYF
d_gene: .; j_gene: TRBJ1-2; v_gene: TRBV28; CDR3aa: CASSLLESSREDGYTF